The 21 T cell receptor beta chains below come from one sample, sequenced in a study of identical twins. One entry per CDR3 protein results from TCRdb running MiXCR on the 5' RACE reads. This sample has 450,000 or so distinct CDR3 sequences, with about 24% found just once. Another study also made use of these data, one on T cells expressing NK-cell markers.

The sample consisted of CD4+ T cells sorted from blood. The receptor set was obtained from a woman between 18 and 29 years old in good health.

This clonotype has more than one count but fewer than ten. The chain has TRBV5-1 and TRBJ2-7; 8 bases line up with TRBD1. Germline trimming cut 5 bases from V and 0 bases from J; bases unmatched to any gene: 7. CDR1 SGHRS and CDR2 YFSETQ come from the germline V gene. The CDR3 extends over 15 amino acids. The CDR3 loop reads CASSGGQGRSYEQYF. CDR3 nucleotide sequence: TGCGCCAGCAGTGGCGGACAGGGTCGCTCCTACGAGCAGTACTTC.

The chain couples TRBV7-7 to TRBJ2-3; TRBD2 aligns across 11 bases. The CDR3 sequence is 14 residues long. Germline V gene lookup returns CDR1 SSHAT and CDR2 FNYEAQ (reference sequence). CDR3 loop: CASSTSGVTDTQYF. In nucleotides, the CDR3 is TGTGCTAGCTCGACTAGCGGGGTAACGGATACGCAGTATTTT.

Only a few counts were recorded for this clonotype. The rearrangement links TRBV20-1 to TRBJ2-7, with 9 nucleotides matching TRBD1. Germline assignment: CDR1 DFQATT and CDR2 SNEGSKA (reference sequence). The CDR3 is 15 amino acids. V shed 5 bases, J shed 0 bases, and the junction held 8 bases outside the gene matches. CDR3 nucleotide sequence: TGCAGTGCTTCAAGGGACAGGGTTGGCTCCTACGAGCAGTACTTC. Encoded protein: CSASRDRVGSYEQYF.

V gene TRBV25-1 combines with J gene TRBJ2-5; 10 bases map to TRBD1. CDR1 is MGHDK and CDR2 is SYGVNS in the germline V gene. The CDR3 sequence is 15 residues long. The ends lost 5 bases at V and 4 bases at J; junction bases unmatched: 7. In DNA form, the CDR3 reads TGTGCCAGCAGTAACCCCGGGACAGGGGTAGAGACCCAGTACTTC. Its protein is CASSNPGTGVETQYF.

This clonotype was picked up many times. This chain connects TRBV7-2 to TRBJ2-1, with 10 bases identical to TRBD1. V was clipped by 5 bases and J by 4 bases; unmatched bases: 5. The CDR3 runs to 15 residues. The germline V gene encodes CDR1 SGHTA and CDR2 FQGNSA. CDR3 sequence: CASSLDRGLYNEQFF. CDR3 bases: TGTGCCAGCAGCCTCGACAGGGGGCTATACAATGAGCAGTTCTTC. The whole variable domain, remainder taken from reference TRBV7-2 and TRBJ2-1, is GAGVSQSPSNKVTEKGKDVELRCDPISGHTALYWYRQSLGQGLEFLIYFQGNSAPDKSGLPSDRFSAERTGGSVSTLTIQRTQQEDSAVYLCASSLDRGLYNEQFFGPGTRLTVL.

This clonotype occurred many times. The rearrangement links TRBV9 to TRBJ2-1; TRBD1 might be the D (5 bases). This CDR3 has 14 residues. The V gene's germline CDR1 is SGDLS and CDR2 YYNGEE. V was pared by 3 bases and J by 5 bases, with 12 bases between. The DNA of the CDR3 is TGTGCCAGCAGCGAGGGGCTTATTAACAATGAGCAGTTCTTC. It codes for CASSEGLINNEQFF.

CDR3: CASRRRGYGVNEQFF. In DNA form, the CDR3 reads TGTGCCAGCAGACGCCGGGGCTACGGGGTCAATGAGCAGTTCTTC. V and J are TRBV12-3 or TRBV12-4 and TRBJ2-1; D is tentatively TRBD1 or TRBD2 (5 bases each). Deletions cut 6 bases from V and 6 bases from J, with 18 bases between. The CDR3 consists of 15 residues.

This clonotype was counted between two and nine times. This chain joins TRBV5-1 and TRBJ1-1, with 10 bases identical to TRBD1. The ends lost 4 bases at V and 5 bases at J; junction bases unmatched: 5. The CDR3 has 14 residues. The germline CDR1 and CDR2 sequences are SGHRS and YFSETQ. This CDR3 reads CASSGTGVGTEAFF. CDR3 in DNA: TGCGCCAGCAGCGGGACAGGGGTAGGGACTGAAGCTTTCTTT.

This clonotype was counted a few times. This chain links TRBV9 with TRBJ2-2, with D hard to call. V was clipped by 4 bases and J by 0 bases, with 16 bases between them. The CDR3 spans 17 residues. The germline CDR1 and CDR2 sequences are SGDLS and YYNGEE. For the CDR3, the DNA is TGTGCCAGCAGCCCTCCGTCCCGACCCGCGAACACCGGGGAGCTGTTTTTT. This translates into CASSPPSRPANTGELFF.

The genes are TRBV7-2 and TRBJ1-1; TRBD1 agrees at 9 bases. Germline V gives CDR1 SGHTA, CDR2 FQGNSA. V gave up 5 bases and J gave up 13 bases; unmatched junction bases: 11. The CDR3 covers 13 residues. The CDR3 nucleotides are TGTGCCAGCAGCACCACAGGGGGCCTCGGCGGTTTCTTT. Translated: CASSTTGGLGGFF.

The V gene is TRBV6-2 or TRBV6-3, the J gene TRBJ2-2, with D unresolved. This CDR3 region has 14 residues. CDR1 MNHEY and CDR2 SVGEGT come from the germline V gene. V was pared by 2 bases and J by 7 bases, with 11 bases between. For the CDR3, the DNA is TGTGCCAGCAGTTACGATCTTGAGCTCGGGGAGCTGTTTTTT. It encodes CASSYDLELGELFF.

As DNA, the CDR3 is TGCAGCGGCGGACAGCTTTACACTGAAGCTTTCTTT. Amino acids: CSGGQLYTEAFF. The J gene is TRBJ1-1, the V gene TRBV29-1; TRBD1 might be the D (6 bases). In germline, CDR1 is SQVTM, CDR2 ANQGSEA. The CDR3 length is 12 residues. Trimming cost V 7 bases and J 3 bases, with 12 bases left between them.

The CDR3 loop reads CASSYDWTQETQYF. The CDR3 DNA reads as TGTGCCAGCAGTTACGATTGGACACAAGAGACCCAGTACTTC. The chain is built from TRBV6-5 and TRBJ2-5; tentative D call: TRBD1 (5 bases). This CDR3 contains 14 residues. Trimming pared 2 bases from V and 2 bases from J, leaving 9 bases between. Germline values: CDR1 MNHEY, CDR2 SVGAGI.

This clonotype was observed a handful of times. The rearrangement joins TRBV29-1 to TRBJ2-7, with TRBD2 identical over 9 bases. The V segment lost 2 bases and the J segment 4 bases; nucleotides outside the gene matches: 3. The CDR3 has 13 residues. Germline V gives CDR1 SQVTM, CDR2 ANQGSEA. The CDR3 spells CSVESREGYEQYF. For the CDR3, the DNA is TGCAGCGTTGAATCGCGGGAGGGTTACGAGCAGTACTTC.

This clonotype was detected only a few times. J is TRBJ2-1 and V is TRBV11-2; tentative D call: TRBD2 (5 bases). This CDR3 has 15 residues. V lost 5 bases to trimming and J lost 4 bases, with 15 bases between them. CDR1 is SGHAT, CDR2 FQNNGV, per germline. The CDR3 DNA sequence: TGTGCCAGCAGCACCATTTTAGCGCCTTACAATGAGCAGTTCTTC. Amino acid sequence: CASSTILAPYNEQFF. The complete variable domain, with remaining parts taken from reference TRBV11-2 and TRBJ2-1, reads EAGVAQSPRYKIIEKRQSVAFWCNPISGHATLYWYQQILGQGPKLLIQFQNNGVVDDSQLPKDRFSAERLKGVDSTLKIQPAKLEDSAVYLCASSTILAPYNEQFFGPGTRLTVL.

This sequence joins TRBV20-1 and TRBJ1-2; 9 bases fit TRBD1. This CDR3 contains 12 residues. Per the germline V gene, CDR1 is DFQATT and CDR2 is SNEGSKA (reference sequence). Trimming cost V 5 bases and J 3 bases; bases outside gene matches: 1. Written as DNA, the CDR3 is TGCAGTGCTGGGACAGGGCACTATGGCTACACCTTC. It yields the protein CSAGTGHYGYTF.

The genes are TRBV7-2 and TRBJ2-1; TRBD2 agrees at 12 bases. In germline, CDR1 is SGHTA, CDR2 FQGNSA. The CDR3 length is 15 residues. The ends lost 5 bases at V and 3 bases at J; junction bases unmatched: 2. This CDR3 reads CASSTTSGSYNEQFF. DNA for the CDR3: TGTGCCAGCAGCACGACTAGCGGGAGCTACAATGAGCAGTTCTTC.

This clonotype was counted only a few times. The CDR3 DNA reads as TGCAGTGCTAGAGACGGGACTCTCGGGTTAGGGGGTAATGAGCAGTTCTTC. Its protein product is CSARDGTLGLGGNEQFF. This chain links TRBV20-1 with TRBJ2-1; D may match TRBD1 or TRBD2 (6 bases each). CDR1 is DFQATT and CDR2 is SNEGSKA in the germline V gene (reference sequence). This CDR3 spans 17 amino acids. Trimming stripped 0 bases from V and 7 bases from J, with 22 bases between.

The chain has TRBV29-1 and TRBJ2-3, with D unresolved. The CDR3 is 10 residues long. Trimming pared 5 bases from V and 6 bases from J, leaving 6 bases between. Germline V gene sequence: CDR1 SQVTM, CDR2 ANQGSEA. CDR3 loop: CSVREDTQYF. CDR3 sequence (DNA): TGCAGCGTTCGAGAGGATACGCAGTATTTT.

In this sample, this clonotype turned up a few times. The chain carries TRBV6-2 or TRBV6-3 and TRBJ2-5, with D possibly matching TRBD1 (6 bases). Germline values: CDR1 MNHEY, CDR2 SVGEGT. Trimming removed 2 bases at V and 4 bases at J, with 14 bases between. The CDR3 consists of 15 residues. The CDR3 DNA reads as TGTGCCAGCAGTTACGGGACATACAACGGAGAGACCCAGTACTTC. It yields the protein CASSYGTYNGETQYF.

This clonotype has a handful of counts. The chain uses TRBV12-3 or TRBV12-4 and TRBJ2-7; the match to TRBD2 covers 7 bases. The CDR3 runs to 14 residues. J gave up 3 bases and V 7 bases, and 9 bases lay outside the gene matches. The CDR3 loop is CASTPSGGSYEQYF. The CDR3 DNA is TGTGCCAGCACCCCTTCGGGAGGTAGCTACGAGCAGTACTTC.